This is a list of T cell receptor beta chains from one sample in a study of OX40 agonist ivuxolimab in advanced cancers. The data were produced by immunoSEQ multiplex PCR, yet TCRdb's version contains in-frame clones alone and is incomplete. The sample has some 60,000 clones; 70% to 90% are singletons. Here the sequenced sample was CD4+ or CD8+ T cells sorted from blood, taken in a trial of the OX40 agonist ivuxolimab. These TCRs come from an adult with an advanced solid tumor such as melanoma, head and neck, liver or kidney cancer. The CDR3 runs from the conserved cysteine through the conserved F or W. The D gene is left open where the match is weak. A clone size is listed for some rows: how often the clone was seen (once, few, many), or a class if it is expanded.

cdr3_length j_call v_call clone_size d_call cdr3_aa cdr3_nt
13 TRBJ1-2 TRBV9 . TRBD1 CASTRDRHYGYTF TGTGCCAGCACCCGGGACAGACACTATGGCTACACCTTC
11 TRBJ1-1 TRBV6-5 . TRBD1 CASLRGRIAFF TGTGCCAGCCTCAGGGGGCGGATCGCTTTCTTT
16 TRBJ2-1 TRBV7-2 . . CASSLSGASSYNEQFF TGTGCCAGCAGCTTATCAGGGGCTAGCTCCTACAATGAGCAGTTCTTC
20 TRBJ1-2 TRBV27 . . CASRSLPKNGPRYLGYGYTF TGTGCCAGCAGAAGCCTCCCTAAGAACGGACCCCGATACCTCGGCTATGGCTACACCTTC
13 TRBJ2-6 TRBV7-9 . . CASSLWRANVLTF TGTGCCAGCAGCTTATGGAGGGCCAACGTCCTGACTTTC
15 TRBJ1-2 TRBV6-5 . . CASSPGDPSKDGYTF TGTGCCAGCAGTCCAGGGGACCCTTCCAAGGATGGCTACACCTTC
11 TRBJ2-1 TRBV6-1 . . CASPSRDEQFF TGTGCCAGCCCCTCCCGCGATGAGCAGTTCTTC
15 TRBJ1-2 TRBV28 . . CASSFRGLLNYGYTF TGTGCCAGCAGTTTTCGGGGCCTTTTAAACTATGGCTACACCTTC
12 TRBJ1-1 TRBV10-3 few . CAISETKAEAFF TGTGCCATCAGTGAGACTAAGGCTGAAGCTTTCTTT
15 TRBJ1-2 TRBV6-1 . TRBD1 CASSTSGTGANGYTF TGTGCCAGCAGTACTTCCGGGACAGGGGCAAATGGCTACACCTTC
12 TRBJ2-1 TRBV25-1 . . CASSEYKAVEFF TGTGCCAGCAGTGAATATAAGGCGGTGGAGTTCTTC
12 TRBJ2-7 TRBV7-2 once . CASSLLGDEQYF TGTGCCAGCAGCTTATTGGGGGACGAGCAGTACTTC
11 TRBJ2-5 TRBV7-7 . . CASRQQETQYF TGTGCTAGCAGACAGCAAGAGACCCAGTACTTC
16 TRBJ1-2 TRBV4-3 . . CASSQAGQNPNYGYTF TGCGCCAGCAGCCAAGCGGGGCAGAATCCTAACTATGGCTACACCTTC
14 TRBJ1-6 TRBV12-5 . TRBD1 CASGTGTGYSPLHF TGTGCTAGTGGTACCGGGACAGGGTATTCACCCCTCCACTTT
14 TRBJ1-3 TRBV6-5 . . CASSPAPTGDTIYF TGTGCCAGCAGTCCAGCTCCAACGGGGGACACCATATATTTT
17 TRBJ2-1 TRBV5-1 . TRBD2 CASSRGLAGGPPNEQFF TGCGCCAGCAGCCGGGGACTAGCGGGGGGCCCTCCGAATGAGCAGTTCTTC
15 TRBJ2-3 TRBV4-1 . . CASSPGFRDADTQYF TGCGCCAGCAGCCCAGGTTTTAGGGACGCAGATACGCAGTATTTT
16 TRBJ1-5 TRBV14 few . CASSQDWYREDQPQHF TGTGCCAGCAGCCAAGACTGGTACAGGGAGGATCAGCCCCAGCATTTT
15 TRBJ2-7 TRBV4-1 . . CASSQSGSKVYEQYF TGCGCCAGCAGCCAGTCGGGAAGTAAGGTCTACGAGCAGTACTTC
17 TRBJ2-5 TRBV29-1 . TRBD2 CSVEERGSGGAGETQYF TGCAGCGTTGAAGAACGAGGTAGCGGGGGGGCGGGAGAGACCCAGTACTTC
15 TRBJ1-4 TRBV5-3 . . CASSLGGTTNEKLFF TGTGCCAGCAGCTTGGGAGGCACCACTAATGAAAAACTGTTTTTT
13 TRBJ2-1 TRBV19 . . CASSPPGTSDVVF TGTGCCAGTAGTCCGCCCGGGACTTCAGACGTGGTCTTC
16 TRBJ1-6 TRBV9 . . CASSAPLEGRNSPLHF TGTGCCAGCAGCGCCCCCCTAGAGGGCAGGAATTCACCCCTCCACTTT
16 TRBJ1-3 TRBV28 once . CASMGDGTNSGNTIYF TGTGCCAGCATGGGGGACGGGACGAACTCTGGAAACACCATATATTTT
14 TRBJ1-2 TRBV7-2 . . CASSLDGGSYGYTF TGTGCCAGCAGCTTAGACGGGGGATCCTATGGCTACACCTTC
14 TRBJ1-1 TRBV5-1 once . CASSLAGLDTEAFF TGCGCCAGCAGCTTGGCCGGGTTGGACACTGAAGCTTTCTTT
14 TRBJ2-5 TRBV7-2 . . CASSLDYRFETQYF TGTGCCAGCAGCTTAGATTATAGGTTTGAGACCCAGTACTTC
11 TRBJ2-5 TRBV18 . . CASSSGETQYF TGTGCCAGCTCCTCGGGGGAGACCCAGTACTTC
15 TRBJ2-3 TRBV12-5 . . CASGNPGASKDTQYF TGTGCTAGTGGCAATCCCGGGGCTTCTAAAGATACGCAGTATTTT
13 TRBJ2-3 TRBV5-4 . . CASGGQRTDTQYF TGTGCCAGCGGAGGACAGCGCACAGATACGCAGTATTTT
15 TRBJ2-1 TRBV27 . . CASSSGQSSYNEQFF TGTGCCAGCAGTTCAGGCCAGAGCTCCTACAATGAGCAGTTCTTC
12 TRBJ2-7 TRBV11-3 once . CASSLISREQYF TGTGCCAGCAGCTTAATTTCTCGGGAGCAGTACTTC
13 TRBJ2-7 TRBV30 once . CAWTQGIFAEQYF TGTGCCTGGACCCAGGGTATCTTTGCCGAGCAGTACTTC
15 TRBJ1-5 TRBV4-1 . . CASSQGGGRNQPQHF TGCGCCAGCAGCCAAGGGGGAGGACGCAATCAGCCCCAGCATTTT
13 TRBJ1-3 TRBV2 medium-sized TRBD1 CASTGQIADTIYF TGTGCCAGCACGGGACAGATCGCAGACACCATATATTTT